This TCR beta chain came from a study of blood T cell repertoires in COVID-19. About the study: Specimens from acute and convalescent COVID-19 originated in the United States, Italy and Spain. The cDNA or gDNA used as material had been derived from T cells, B-cell-depleted T cells, or PBMCs.

Germline-derived CDR1 and CDR2 are MGHDK and SYGVNS. The CDR3 extends over 13 amino acids. J was trimmed by 8 bases and V by 3 bases; bases with no gene match: 6. Authors' analysis steps: Amplification of reference gene primers was used by the study to estimate nucleated cell counts. Method: immunoSEQ multiplex PCR; TCRdb's copy keeps in-frame clones and lacks some. V and J calls and clone size are given by that table; D and trimming were obtained from the DNA. The profile covers 90,000 to 120,000 clones, with 69% appearing a single time and 5% to 6.5% taken by the ten largest. Input material: peripheral blood. This TCR was recovered from a man aged 80 or over with acute or convalescent COVID-19. V is TRBV25-1 and J is TRBJ1-2; the match to TRBD1 covers 7 bases. The CDR3 region has the DNA TGTGCCAGCAGTGAGGCCCCGACAGGGGGCTACACCTTC. The encoded protein is CASSEAPTGGYTF.